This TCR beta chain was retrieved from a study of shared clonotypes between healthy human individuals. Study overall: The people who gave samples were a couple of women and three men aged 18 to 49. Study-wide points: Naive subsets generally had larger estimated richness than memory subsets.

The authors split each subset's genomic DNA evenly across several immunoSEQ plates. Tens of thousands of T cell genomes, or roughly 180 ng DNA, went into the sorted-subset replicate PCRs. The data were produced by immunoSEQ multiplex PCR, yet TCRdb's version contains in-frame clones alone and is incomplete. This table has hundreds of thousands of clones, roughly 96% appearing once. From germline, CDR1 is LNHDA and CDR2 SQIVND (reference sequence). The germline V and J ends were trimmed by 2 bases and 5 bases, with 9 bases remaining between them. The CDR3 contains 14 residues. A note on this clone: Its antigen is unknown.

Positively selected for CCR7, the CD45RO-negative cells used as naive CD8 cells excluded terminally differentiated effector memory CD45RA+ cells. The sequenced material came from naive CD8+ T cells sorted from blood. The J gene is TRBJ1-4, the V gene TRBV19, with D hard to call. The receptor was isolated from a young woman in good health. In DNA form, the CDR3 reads TGTGCCAGTAGTATACAACTCCTAAATGAAAAACTGTTTTTT. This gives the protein CASSIQLLNEKLFF.